This passage covers 10 T cell receptor beta chains from one sample sequenced in a study of Ad26.COV2.S vaccination and SARS-CoV-2 variants (dated by TCRdb to the early 2020s). The library was obtained by the immunoSEQ multiplex PCR assay. TCRdb provides this immuneACCESS table in a form limited to in-frame rearrangements. Some clones are lacking; in checked studies, under half of them reflect an unresolved V gene, and why the rest are absent is not known. The sample table shows about 350,000 clones, and about 85% are seen once. The top ten constitute roughly 3.1% of the sample. Sample treatment or condition, as interpreted from the label and publication: roughly 18 received Ad26.COV2.S at low or high dose, single or two shots; 5 received placebo; per-sample allocation not given. For vaccine and placebo recipients, repertoires were sequenced using samples collected on day 63 after the first injection.

The sequenced sample was peripheral blood, obtained in a trial of Ad26.COV2.S vaccine versus placebo. All receptors derive from a person between 18 and 60 years old who received the Ad26.COV2.S COVID-19 vaccine or a placebo.

There are many counts of this clone. This chain uses TRBV5-1 with TRBJ1-4, with TRBD1 identical over 8 bases. CDR3 length: 15 amino acids. The junction had 5 bases not matched to a gene; V was cut back by 2 bases and J by 5 bases. Germline CDR1 and CDR2: SGHRS and YFSETQ. The CDR3 region has the DNA TGCGCCAGCAGCTTAGGACAGGGAAAGAATGAAAAACTGTTTTTT. Translated, it gives CASSLGQGKNEKLFF. The whole variable domain, remainder taken from reference TRBV5-1 and TRBJ1-4, is KAGVTQTPRYLIKTRGQQVTLSCSPISGHRSVSWYQQTPGQGLQFLFEYFSETQRNKGNFPGRFSGRQFSNSRSEMNVSTLELGDSALYLCASSLGQGKNEKLFFGSGTQLSVL.

This CDR3 reads CASSLDSRNEKLFF. The CDR3 nucleotides are TGTGCCAGCAGCTTAGACAGTCGTAATGAAAAACTGTTTTTT. The chain joins TRBV7-9 to TRBJ1-4; D is uncertain. Per germline, CDR1 SEHNR and CDR2 FQNEAQ (reference sequence). V was clipped by 1 base and J by 4 bases, with 7 bases between them. The CDR3 has 14 residues.

The CDR3 region has the DNA TGCGCCAGCAGCCAAGAGGCGACATACTACGAGCAGTACTTC. Translating gives CASSQEATYYEQYF. This sequence joins TRBV4-3 and TRBJ2-7, with no clear D. This CDR3 contains 14 residues. Trimming stripped 0 bases from V and 3 bases from J, with 9 bases between. Germline assignment: CDR1 LGHNA and CDR2 YSLEER.

The V gene is TRBV5-5, the J gene TRBJ1-1; 9 bases are shared with TRBD1. V dropped 0 bases and J dropped 4; count of bases not matched to a gene: 7. CDR1 SGHKS and CDR2 YYEKEE come from the germline V gene (reference sequence). The CDR3 spans 16 residues. DNA of the CDR3: TGTGCCAGCAGCTTGGATGCGACAGGGGGACCCACTGAAGCTTTCTTT. Translating gives CASSLDATGGPTEAFF.

The chain has TRBV21-1 and TRBJ2-5; the table's D call TRBD2 went unverified against the DNA. TRBV21-1 is classified as a pseudogene. The CDR3 extends over 16 amino acids. This chain's CDR3 is CASSSYRRGSGETQYF. The CDR3 region has the DNA TGTGCCAGCAGCAGCTACCGTCGGGGGAGTGGCGAGACCCAGTACTTC.

This chain uses TRBV18 with TRBJ2-3; the match to TRBD1 covers 10 bases. CDR1 is KGHSH and CDR2 is LQKENI in the germline V gene. V lost 2 bases to trimming and J lost 2 bases; unmatched junction nucleotides: 1. The CDR3 contains 15 residues. The CDR3, as DNA: TGTGCCAGCTCACCAGGACAGGGGGTCACAGATACGCAGTATTTT. Its protein is CASSPGQGVTDTQYF. The complete variable domain, with remaining parts taken from reference TRBV18 and TRBJ2-3, reads NAGVMQNPRHLVRRRGQEARLRCSPMKGHSHVYWYRQLPEEGLKFMVYLQKENIIDESGMPKERFSAEFPKEGPSILRIQQVVRGDSAAYFCASSPGQGVTDTQYFGPGTRLTVL.

This clone has just one count. The rearrangement links TRBV5-1 to TRBJ2-3; 7 bases are shared with TRBD1. Per germline, CDR1 SGHRS and CDR2 YFSETQ. V was pared by 4 bases and J by 2 bases, with 4 bases of the junction left unmatched. This CDR3 region has 14 residues. CDR3 sequence reads: CASSPGQLTDTQYF. The CDR3 bases are TGCGCCAGCAGCCCGGGACAGCTCACAGATACGCAGTATTTT.

The V and J genes are TRBV29-1 and TRBJ2-3; D call uncertain. Germline V CDR1 and CDR2: SQVTM, ANQGSEA. CDR3 length: 14 residues. Trimming removed 6 bases at V and 0 bases at J, with 13 bases between. The CDR3, as DNA: TGCAGCGTAACGTCGGTTGCTAGCACAGATACGCAGTATTTT. Translated, it gives CSVTSVASTDTQYF.

This chain connects TRBV7-6 to TRBJ2-2, with 7 bases aligning to TRBD1. Germline CDR1 is SGHVS and CDR2 is FNYEAQ. The V gene end was trimmed by 5 bases and the J gene end by 3 bases; junction bases not matched to a gene: 3. The CDR3 is made up of 14 amino acids. The CDR3 nucleotides read TGTGCCAGCAGCCCGGGACAGTACACCGGGGAGCTGTTTTTT. This gives the protein CASSPGQYTGELFF.

This clone was counted a few times. V is TRBV2 and J is TRBJ1-5; possibly TRBD1 for D (5 bases). Trimming shortened V by 6 bases and J by 4 bases, and 13 bases separated the two germline ends. Germline CDR1 reads SNHLY; CDR2 reads FYNNEI. The CDR3 runs 14 residues. Written as DNA, the CDR3 is TGTGCCAGCAGGGGCGGGTCAGGGAATCAGCCCCAGCATTTT. It specifies CASRGGSGNQPQHF.